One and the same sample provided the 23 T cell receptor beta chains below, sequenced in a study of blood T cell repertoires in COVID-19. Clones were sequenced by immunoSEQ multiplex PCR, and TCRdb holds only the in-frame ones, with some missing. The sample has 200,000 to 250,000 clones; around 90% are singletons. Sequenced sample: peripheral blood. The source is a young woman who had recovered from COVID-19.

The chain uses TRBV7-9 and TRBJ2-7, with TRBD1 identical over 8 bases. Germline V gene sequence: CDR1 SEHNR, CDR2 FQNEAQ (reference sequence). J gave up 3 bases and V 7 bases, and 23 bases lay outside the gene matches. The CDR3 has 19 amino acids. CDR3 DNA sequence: TGTGCCAGCATCATTTCCCCCGGTGGACAGGGCCACAGGGGCTACGAGCAGTACTTC. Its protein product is CASIISPGGQGHRGYEQYF.

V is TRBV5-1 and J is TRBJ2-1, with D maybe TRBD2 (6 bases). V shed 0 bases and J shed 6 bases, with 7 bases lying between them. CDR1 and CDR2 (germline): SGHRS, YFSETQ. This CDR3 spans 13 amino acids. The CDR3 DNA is TGCGCCAGCAGCTTGGCCGGGGGCAATGAGCAGTTCTTC. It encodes CASSLAGGNEQFF.

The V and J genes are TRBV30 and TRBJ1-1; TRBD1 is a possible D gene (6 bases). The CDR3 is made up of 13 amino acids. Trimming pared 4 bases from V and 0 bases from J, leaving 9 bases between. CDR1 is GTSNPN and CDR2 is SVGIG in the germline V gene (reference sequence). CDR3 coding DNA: TGTGCCTGGACCTCAGGGGTGAACACTGAAGCTTTCTTT. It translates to CAWTSGVNTEAFF. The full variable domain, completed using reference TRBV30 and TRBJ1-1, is SQTIHQWPATLVQPVGSPLSLECTVEGTSNPNLYWYRQAAGRGLQLLFYSVGIGQISSEVPQNLSASRPQDRQFILSSKKLLLSDSGFYLCAWTSGVNTEAFFGQGTRLTVV.

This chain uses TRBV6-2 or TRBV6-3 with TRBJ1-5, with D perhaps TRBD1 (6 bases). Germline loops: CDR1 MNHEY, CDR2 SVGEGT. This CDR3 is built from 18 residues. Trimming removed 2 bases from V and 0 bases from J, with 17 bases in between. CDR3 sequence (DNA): TGTGCCAGCAGTTACCTTCCCGGGACACTGTATAGCAATCAGCCCCAGCATTTT. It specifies CASSYLPGTLYSNQPQHF.

CDR3 loop: CASSALHLAGGPYNEQFF. The CDR3 DNA follows: TGTGCCAGCAGCGCCCTACACTTAGCGGGAGGGCCCTACAATGAGCAGTTCTTC. V gene TRBV4-2 combines with J gene TRBJ2-1, with 11 bases matching TRBD2. J lost 2 bases, V lost 5 bases, and 11 bases had no gene match. The CDR3 contains 18 residues. Germline V gives CDR1 LGHNA, CDR2 YNFKEQ.

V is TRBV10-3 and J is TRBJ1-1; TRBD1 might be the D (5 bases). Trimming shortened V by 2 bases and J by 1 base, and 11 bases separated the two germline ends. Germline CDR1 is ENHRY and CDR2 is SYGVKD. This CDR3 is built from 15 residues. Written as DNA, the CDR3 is TGTGCCATCAGTGAGGACAGAAACCCGAACACTGAAGCTTTCTTT. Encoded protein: CAISEDRNPNTEAFF.

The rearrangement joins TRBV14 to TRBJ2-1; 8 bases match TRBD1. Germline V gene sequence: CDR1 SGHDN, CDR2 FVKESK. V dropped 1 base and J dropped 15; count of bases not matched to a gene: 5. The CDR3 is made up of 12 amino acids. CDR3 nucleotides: TGTGCCAGCAGCCAAGCACAGGGGGTTCGGTTCTTC. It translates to CASSQAQGVRFF. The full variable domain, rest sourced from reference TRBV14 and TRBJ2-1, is EAGVTQFPSHSVIEKGQTVTLRCDPISGHDNLYWYRRVMGKEIKFLLHFVKESKQDESGMPNNRFLAERTGGTYSTLKVQPAELEDSGVYFCASSQAQGVRFFGPGTRLTVL.

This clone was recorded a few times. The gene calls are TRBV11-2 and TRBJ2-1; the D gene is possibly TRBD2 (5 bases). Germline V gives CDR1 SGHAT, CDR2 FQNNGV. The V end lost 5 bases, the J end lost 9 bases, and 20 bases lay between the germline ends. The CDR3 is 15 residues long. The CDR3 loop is CASSPRSGSWGEQFF. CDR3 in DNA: TGTGCCAGCAGCCCTAGATCGGGGAGTTGGGGTGAGCAGTTCTTC.

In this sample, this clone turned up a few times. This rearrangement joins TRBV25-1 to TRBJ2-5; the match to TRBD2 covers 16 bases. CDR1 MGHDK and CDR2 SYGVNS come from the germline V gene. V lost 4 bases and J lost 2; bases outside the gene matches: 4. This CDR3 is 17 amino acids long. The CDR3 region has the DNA TGTGCCAGCAGTGGTATGGGACTAGCGGGAGGGCAAGAGACCCAGTACTTC. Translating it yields CASSGMGLAGGQETQYF.

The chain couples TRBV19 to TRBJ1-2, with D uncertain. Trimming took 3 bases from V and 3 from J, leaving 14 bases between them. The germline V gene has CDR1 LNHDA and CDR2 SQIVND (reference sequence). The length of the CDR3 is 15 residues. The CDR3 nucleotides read TGTGCCAGTAGTATTGGGCCCGGATCGGACTATGGCTACACCTTC. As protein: CASSIGPGSDYGYTF.

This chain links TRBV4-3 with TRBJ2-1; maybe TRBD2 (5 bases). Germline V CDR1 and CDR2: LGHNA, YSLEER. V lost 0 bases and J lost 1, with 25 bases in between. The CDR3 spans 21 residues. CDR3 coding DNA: TGCGCCAGCAGCCAAGACGGAGGAAAAGCCAGCGGAAGCTCTTCCTACAATGAGCAGTTCTTC. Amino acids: CASSQDGGKASGSSSYNEQFF.

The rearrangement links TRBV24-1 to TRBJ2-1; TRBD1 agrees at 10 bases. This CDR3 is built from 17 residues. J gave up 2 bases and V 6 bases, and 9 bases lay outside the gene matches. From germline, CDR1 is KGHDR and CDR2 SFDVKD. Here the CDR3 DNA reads TGTGCCACCAGTTCGAATCCAGGACAGGGGGCCTACAATGAGCAGTTCTTC. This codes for CATSSNPGQGAYNEQFF.

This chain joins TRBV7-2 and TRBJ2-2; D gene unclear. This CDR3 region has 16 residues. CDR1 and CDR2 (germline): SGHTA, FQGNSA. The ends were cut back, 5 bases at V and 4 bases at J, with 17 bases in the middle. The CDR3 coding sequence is TGTGCCAGCAGCCCCCCTAGGCCACCCGGCACCGGGGAGCTGTTTTTT. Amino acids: CASSPPRPPGTGELFF.

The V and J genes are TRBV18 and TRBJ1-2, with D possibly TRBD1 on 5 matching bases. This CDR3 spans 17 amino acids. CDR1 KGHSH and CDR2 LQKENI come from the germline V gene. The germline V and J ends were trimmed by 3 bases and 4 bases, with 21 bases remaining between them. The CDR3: CASSPLSDKTASYGYTF. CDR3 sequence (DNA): TGTGCCAGCTCACCCCTTAGTGATAAGACAGCCTCCTATGGCTACACCTTC. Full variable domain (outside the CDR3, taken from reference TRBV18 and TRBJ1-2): NAGVMQNPRHLVRRRGQEARLRCSPMKGHSHVYWYRQLPEEGLKFMVYLQKENIIDESGMPKERFSAEFPKEGPSILRIQQVVRGDSAAYFCASSPLSDKTASYGYTFGSGTRLTVV.

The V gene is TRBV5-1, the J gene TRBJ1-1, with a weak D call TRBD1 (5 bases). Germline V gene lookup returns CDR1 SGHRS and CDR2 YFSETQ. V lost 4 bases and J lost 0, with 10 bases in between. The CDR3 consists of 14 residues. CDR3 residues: CASSLQDMNTEAFF. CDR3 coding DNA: TGCGCCAGCAGCCTACAGGACATGAACACTGAAGCTTTCTTT. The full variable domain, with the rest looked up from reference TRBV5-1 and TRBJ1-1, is KAGVTQTPRYLIKTRGQQVTLSCSPISGHRSVSWYQQTPGQGLQFLFEYFSETQRNKGNFPGRFSGRQFSNSRSEMNVSTLELGDSALYLCASSLQDMNTEAFFGQGTRLTVV.

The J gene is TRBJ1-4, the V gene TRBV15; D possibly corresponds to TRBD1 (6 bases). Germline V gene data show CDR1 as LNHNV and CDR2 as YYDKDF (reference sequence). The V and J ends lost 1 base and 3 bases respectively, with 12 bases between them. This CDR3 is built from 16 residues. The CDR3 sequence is CATSRARGSANEKLFF. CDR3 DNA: TGTGCCACCAGCAGAGCCAGGGGATCGGCTAATGAAAAACTGTTTTTT.

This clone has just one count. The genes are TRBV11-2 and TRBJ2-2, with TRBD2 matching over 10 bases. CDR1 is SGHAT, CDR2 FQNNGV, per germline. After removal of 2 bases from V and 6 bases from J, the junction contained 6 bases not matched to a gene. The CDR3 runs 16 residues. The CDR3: CASSLTLAGVSGELFF. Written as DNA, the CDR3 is TGTGCCAGCAGCTTAACCCTAGCGGGAGTGTCCGGGGAGCTGTTTTTT.

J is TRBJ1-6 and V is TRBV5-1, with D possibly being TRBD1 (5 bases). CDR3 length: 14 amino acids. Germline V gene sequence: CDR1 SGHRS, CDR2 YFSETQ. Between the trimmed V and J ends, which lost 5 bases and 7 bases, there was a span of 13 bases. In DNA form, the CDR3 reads TGCGCCAGCAGAAGGGACTTGAGGAATTCACCCCTCCACTTT. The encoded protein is CASRRDLRNSPLHF.

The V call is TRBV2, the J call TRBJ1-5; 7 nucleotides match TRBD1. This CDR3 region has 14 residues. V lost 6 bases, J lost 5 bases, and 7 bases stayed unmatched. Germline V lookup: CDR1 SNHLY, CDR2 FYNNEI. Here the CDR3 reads CASRRDRSYQPQHF. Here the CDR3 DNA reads TGTGCCAGCAGACGGGACAGAAGTTATCAGCCCCAGCATTTT.

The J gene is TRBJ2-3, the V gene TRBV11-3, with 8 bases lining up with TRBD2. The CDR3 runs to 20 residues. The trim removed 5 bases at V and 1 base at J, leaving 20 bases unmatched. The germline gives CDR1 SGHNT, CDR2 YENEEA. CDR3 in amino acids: CASSPRLAGSGRGGTDTQYF. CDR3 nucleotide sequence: TGTGCCAGCAGCCCCCGTCTTGCGGGGAGCGGGAGAGGCGGCACAGATACGCAGTATTTT.

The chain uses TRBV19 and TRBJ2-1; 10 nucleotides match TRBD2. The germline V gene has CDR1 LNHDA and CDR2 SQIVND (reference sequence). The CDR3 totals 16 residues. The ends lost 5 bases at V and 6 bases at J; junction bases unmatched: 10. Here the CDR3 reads CASSDPGTSAANEQFF. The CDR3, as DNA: TGTGCCAGTAGTGACCCCGGGACTAGCGCAGCCAATGAGCAGTTCTTC.

CDR3 protein: CASSLVTGSGQETQYF. In DNA form, the CDR3 reads TGTGCCAGCAGCTTAGTTACCGGGAGTGGTCAAGAGACCCAGTACTTC. The V and J genes are TRBV11-2 and TRBJ2-5; tentatively, D is TRBD2 (6 bases). V was shortened by 1 base and J by 2 bases, with 14 bases between the two germline ends. This CDR3 region has 16 residues. Germline V gives CDR1 SGHAT, CDR2 FQNNGV. The variable domain in full, completed from reference TRBV11-2 and TRBJ2-5, reads EAGVAQSPRYKIIEKRQSVAFWCNPISGHATLYWYQQILGQGPKLLIQFQNNGVVDDSQLPKDRFSAERLKGVDSTLKIQPAKLEDSAVYLCASSLVTGSGQETQYFGPGTRLLVL.

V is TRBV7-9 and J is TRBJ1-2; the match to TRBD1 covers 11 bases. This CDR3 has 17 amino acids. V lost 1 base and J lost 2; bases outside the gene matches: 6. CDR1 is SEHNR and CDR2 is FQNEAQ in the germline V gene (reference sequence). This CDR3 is CASSLGTGGFANYGYTF. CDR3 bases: TGTGCCAGCAGCTTAGGGACAGGGGGCTTCGCGAACTATGGCTACACCTTC.